This is a list of T cell receptor beta chains from one sample in a study of T cell changes during pregnancy in multiple sclerosis. Method: immunoSEQ multiplex PCR; TCRdb's copy keeps in-frame clones and lacks some. The repertoire holds 95,000 to 100,000 clones, with 75% to 95% as singletons. The sequencing used peripheral blood, collected in the second trimester of pregnancy. These TCRs come from a female donor with multiple sclerosis, enrolled in a pregnancy study. The CDR3 runs from the conserved cysteine through the conserved F or W. D genes are given only for firm matches. Rows may omit the clone size; those that give it use once, few, many or a size class.

CASSQAGGAVTFF | TGTGCCAGCAGCCAAGCTGGGGGGGCGGTGACTTTCTTT | NA | TRBJ1-1 | TRBV11-2 | NA
CASSAYRDRSSGANVLTF | TGTGCCAGCAGCGCATACCGGGACAGGAGCTCTGGGGCCAACGTCCTGACTTTC | NA | TRBJ2-6 | TRBV21-1 | NA
CASRETGTTEAFF | TGTGCCAGCAGGGAAACAGGGACCACTGAAGCTTTCTTT | NA | TRBJ1-1 | TRBV25-1 | few
CASARQGYGYTF | TGTGCCAGCGCTAGACAGGGATATGGCTACACCTTC | TRBD1 | TRBJ1-2 | TRBV6-1 | NA
CASSLEGQGVIAGGELFF | TGTGCCAGCAGCTTGGAGGGACAGGGGGTTATCGCTGGCGGGGAGCTGTTTTTT | TRBD1 | TRBJ2-2 | TRBV5-4 | once
CASSGPGAQGEQYF | TGTGCCAGCAGTGGCCCAGGGGCCCAAGGCGAGCAGTACTTC | NA | TRBJ2-7 | TRBV2 | NA
CASSRLAGGAETQYF | TGTGCCAGTAGCCGACTAGCGGGAGGGGCGGAGACCCAGTACTTC | TRBD2 | TRBJ2-5 | TRBV19 | NA
CASSQRRSQETQYF | TGTGCCAGCAGCCAACGACGGAGCCAAGAGACCCAGTACTTC | NA | TRBJ2-5 | TRBV7-8 | few
CASSLRQGARYTEAFF | TGTGCCAGCAGCTTAAGACAGGGGGCGCGGTATACTGAAGCTTTCTTT | TRBD1 | TRBJ1-1 | TRBV11-2 | once
CASSLAVGVRGYEQYF | TGTGCCAGCAGCTTAGCCGTCGGTGTCAGGGGGTACGAGCAGTACTTC | TRBD1 | TRBJ2-7 | TRBV7-9 | NA
CASSYSEITGVNEQFF | TGTGCCAGCAGTTACTCGGAAATAACAGGGGTCAATGAGCAGTTCTTC | TRBD1 | TRBJ2-1 | TRBV6-5 | NA
CASSHLQGNEQFF | TGCGCCAGCAGCCACCTACAGGGGAATGAGCAGTTCTTC | TRBD1 | TRBJ2-1 | TRBV4-3 | NA
CASSYRAGDYEQYF | TGTGCCAGCAGCTACCGGGCAGGGGACTACGAGCAGTACTTC | NA | TRBJ2-7 | TRBV7-9 | NA
CSGGQETQYF | TGCAGTGGCGGCCAAGAGACCCAGTACTTC | NA | TRBJ2-5 | TRBV20-1 | NA
CASSLEGTPWETQYF | TGCGCCAGCAGCTTGGAAGGGACACCCTGGGAGACCCAGTACTTC | NA | TRBJ2-5 | TRBV5-1 | NA
CASSLSGGEAFF | TGTGCCAGCAGTCTCTCAGGGGGTGAAGCTTTCTTT | TRBD1 | TRBJ1-1 | TRBV11-1 | NA
CASSLKTGGKLFF | TGTGCCAGCAGCTTAAAGACAGGGGGAAAACTGTTTTTT | TRBD1 | TRBJ1-4 | TRBV11-1 | few
CASSLAGAGANVLTF | TGTGCCAGCAGTTTAGCAGGGGCTGGGGCCAACGTCCTGACTTTC | NA | TRBJ2-6 | TRBV28 | NA
CASSLGGVSYNEQFF | TGCGCCAGCAGCCTGGGGGGGGTCTCCTACAATGAGCAGTTCTTC | TRBD2 | TRBJ2-1 | TRBV5-1 | NA
CASSVGAGSSYEQYF | TGTGCCAGCAGCGTAGGAGCAGGGTCGAGCTACGAGCAGTACTTC | NA | TRBJ2-7 | TRBV9 | NA
CASRNAGGVGYGYTF | TGTGCCAGCAGGAACGCAGGGGGCGTAGGGTATGGCTACACCTTC | TRBD1 | TRBJ1-2 | TRBV27 | NA
CASSGRHYGYTF | TGTGCCAGCAGTGGAAGGCACTACGGCTACACCTTC | NA | TRBJ1-2 | TRBV25-1 | NA
CASSHGRLAGDTKNIQYF | TGTGCCAGCAGCCATGGGAGACTAGCGGGAGATACCAAAAACATTCAGTACTTC | TRBD2 | TRBJ2-4 | TRBV4-2 | once
CASSYGGGISYEQYF | TGTGCCAGCAGTTACGGGGGAGGGATCTCCTACGAGCAGTACTTC | TRBD2 | TRBJ2-7 | TRBV6-5 | NA
CASSLISSSYNEQFF | TGTGCCAGCAGCTTGATCTCTAGCTCCTACAATGAGCAGTTCTTC | NA | TRBJ2-1 | TRBV7-3 | NA
CASSLRGGAGSSYEQYF | TGTGCCAGCAGCCTTCGCGGGGGAGCGGGAAGCTCCTACGAGCAGTACTTC | TRBD2 | TRBJ2-7 | TRBV14 | NA
CAWSPPRGRSYNEQFF | TGTGCCTGGAGTCCCCCCAGGGGACGTTCCTACAATGAGCAGTTCTTC | NA | TRBJ2-1 | TRBV30 | NA